Below, one T cell receptor (beta chain) is given with its context. This entry belongs to a study of blood T cell repertoires in COVID-19. As for the study in general: The United States, Italy and Spain provided the acute and convalescent COVID-19 samples. PBMCs, B-cell-depleted T cells, or T cells provided the cDNA or gDNA that made up the material.

Per the authors' pipeline: Estimates of nucleated cell counts were drawn from the amplification of reference gene primers. Data came from immunoSEQ multiplex PCR; TCRdb stores just in-frame clones and leaves some out. The DNA was the basis for D and trimming; V, J and clone size are from that table. This table holds more than 95,000 clones, around 90% found once. This CDR3 comprises 14 residues. V shed 1 base and J shed 1 base, with 7 bases lying between them. Germline V gives CDR1 MDHEN, CDR2 SYDVKM. What was sequenced was peripheral blood. The V and J genes are TRBV28 and TRBJ1-1; D unresolved. The clonotype was recovered from a human donor in a cohort sampled during active COVID-19. In DNA form, the CDR3 reads TGTGCCAGCAGTTTATCGGGTGGGAACACTGAAGCTTTCTTT. It specifies CASSLSGGNTEAFF. Full variable domain (outside the CDR3, taken from reference TRBV28 and TRBJ1-1): DVKVTQSSRYLVKRTGEKVFLECVQDMDHENMFWYRQDPGLGLRLIYFSYDVKMKEKGDIPEGYSVSREKKERFSLILESASTNQTSMYLCASSLSGGNTEAFFGQGTRLTVV.